These 29 T cell receptor beta chains share one sample of origin, sequenced in a study of control samples from healthy donors and cancer patients. Libraries were prepared by immunoSEQ multiplex PCR; TCRdb keeps only in-frame clonotypes and omits some of them. Its listing shows some 180,000 clones. Sequencing was performed on blood. The receptors originated from a woman younger than 45 in good health.

This chain links TRBV18 with TRBJ2-7; D is perhaps TRBD2 (7 bases). The CDR3 totals 16 residues. Deletions cut 2 bases from V and 9 bases from J, with 23 bases between. Germline values: CDR1 KGHSH, CDR2 LQKENI. CDR3 sequence: CASSPGLPGGNNGQYF. In nucleotides, the CDR3 is TGTGCCAGCTCACCAGGGCTACCGGGGGGCAACAACGGGCAGTACTTC.

The V gene is TRBV5-1, the J gene TRBJ1-4; D call uncertain. Germline loops: CDR1 SGHRS, CDR2 YFSETQ. CDR3 length: 15 residues. The V end lost 5 bases, the J end lost 8 bases, and 19 bases lay between the germline ends. The DNA of the CDR3 is TGCGCCAGCAGTTCAGCAGACTCACACTCGGAAAAACTGTTTTTT. Residues: CASSSADSHSEKLFF.

The chain couples TRBV6-5 to TRBJ2-7; D is perhaps TRBD2 (5 bases). The V and J ends lost 3 bases and 3 bases respectively, with 9 bases between them. The CDR3 runs to 13 residues. CDR1 is MNHEY and CDR2 is SVGAGI in the germline V gene. The CDR3 sequence is CASSYPGVYEQYF. As DNA, the CDR3 is TGTGCCAGCAGTTATCCCGGGGTCTACGAGCAGTACTTC.

Points on this clone: This same CDR3 is encoded by further DNA sequences in the sample. The CDR3 bases are TGTGCCAGCTCACGAGGGGGCGCCGGGCAGCCCCAGCATTTT. This encodes CASSRGGAGQPQHF. The chain uses TRBV18 and TRBJ1-5; 7 nucleotides agree with TRBD1. V lost 4 bases and J lost 7; bases outside the gene matches: 7. From germline, CDR1 is KGHSH and CDR2 LQKENI. The CDR3 spans 14 residues. Based on the CDR3 plus reference TRBV18 and TRBJ1-5, the full variable domain is NAGVMQNPRHLVRRRGQEARLRCSPMKGHSHVYWYRQLPEEGLKFMVYLQKENIIDESGMPKERFSAEFPKEGPSILRIQQVVRGDSAAYFCASSRGGAGQPQHFGDGTRLSIL.

J is TRBJ2-3 and V is TRBV6-2 or TRBV6-3; tentatively, D is TRBD2 (6 bases). The V gene lost 6 bases and the J gene lost 1 base, with 17 bases spanning the gap. The CDR3 is made up of 16 amino acids. Germline CDR1 reads MNHEY; CDR2 reads SVGEGT. CDR3 region: CASSRTPGLRTDTQYF. CDR3 sequence (DNA): TGTGCCAGCAGCCGGACCCCGGGACTCCGCACAGATACGCAGTATTTT.

The chain links TRBV18 to TRBJ1-4; 7 nucleotides line up with TRBD1. V was clipped by 4 bases and J by 5 bases; unmatched bases: 7. Looked up from germline, CDR1 is KGHSH and CDR2 is LQKENI. CDR3 length equals 15 residues. The CDR3 is CASSRYGQENEKLFF. The CDR3 DNA reads TGTGCCAGCTCACGGTACGGACAGGAAAATGAAAAACTGTTTTTT.

This chain joins TRBV5-1 and TRBJ2-5; D call uncertain. Per the germline V gene, CDR1 is SGHRS and CDR2 is YFSETQ. This CDR3 has 13 residues. The V gene lost 0 bases and the J gene lost 4 bases, with 7 bases spanning the gap. The CDR3 DNA follows: TGCGCCAGCAGCTTGGGACATTTAGAGACCCAGTACTTC. Its protein product is CASSLGHLETQYF. Full variable domain (remainder filled in from reference TRBV5-1 and TRBJ2-5): KAGVTQTPRYLIKTRGQQVTLSCSPISGHRSVSWYQQTPGQGLQFLFEYFSETQRNKGNFPGRFSGRQFSNSRSEMNVSTLELGDSALYLCASSLGHLETQYFGPGTRLLVL.

This sequence joins TRBV6-2 or TRBV6-3 and TRBJ1-5; 10 positions match TRBD1. CDR3 size: 15 residues. V gave up 1 base and J gave up 7 bases; unmatched junction bases: 4. From germline, CDR1 is MNHEY and CDR2 SVGEGT. The chain's CDR3 is CASSYWGTGDQPQHF. The CDR3 bases are TGTGCCAGCAGTTACTGGGGGACAGGGGACCAGCCCCAGCATTTT.

The rearrangement links TRBV23-1 to TRBJ1-2; D might be TRBD1 (5 bases). TRBV23-1 is known as an ORF, though its function is uncertain. This CDR3 region has 13 residues. Trimming took 10 bases from V and 2 from J, leaving 14 bases between them. CDR3 sequence: CATRSTGNYGYTF. The CDR3 region has the DNA TGCGCCACCCGTTCCACAGGAAACTATGGCTACACCTTC.

The rearrangement links TRBV20-1 to TRBJ1-1; D is unclear. The germline V gene encodes CDR1 DFQATT and CDR2 SNEGSKA (reference sequence). CDR3 size: 10 residues. Trimming cost V 6 bases and J 8 bases, with 10 bases left between them. CDR3 sequence reads: CSAPQVEAFF. The CDR3 region has the DNA TGCAGTGCCCCCCAGGTAGAAGCTTTCTTT.

This chain uses TRBV2 with TRBJ1-3; perhaps TRBD1 as D (5 bases). Trimming pared 7 bases from V and 2 bases from J, leaving 12 bases between. CDR3 length: 14 amino acids. Germline V gene sequence: CDR1 SNHLY, CDR2 FYNNEI. CDR3 in amino acids: CASKPGMAGNTIYF. CDR3 sequence (DNA): TGTGCCAGCAAACCAGGGATGGCTGGAAACACCATATATTTT.

The chain combines TRBV6-5 with TRBJ2-7; no clear D. The length of the CDR3 is 13 residues. From germline, CDR1 is MNHEY and CDR2 SVGAGI. V was trimmed by 4 bases and J by 6 bases, leaving 13 bases between them. Written as DNA, the CDR3 is TGTGCCAGCAGTTCGCCAAGGGAAGGCGAGCAGTACTTC. Its translation is CASSSPREGEQYF.

The rearrangement joins TRBV7-9 to TRBJ1-5; D is uncertain. Trimming took off 2 bases at V and 1 base at J, with 21 bases between the two ends. Per germline, CDR1 SEHNR and CDR2 FQNEAQ (reference sequence). This CDR3 region has 19 residues. The CDR3 nucleotides read TGTGCCAGCAGCTTATTTAAACGTCTGCCACGCAACAGCAATCAGCCCCAGCATTTT. It yields the protein CASSLFKRLPRNSNQPQHF.

The chain uses TRBV28 and TRBJ1-1; D is undetermined. The CDR3 sequence is 14 residues long. Germline V gene lookup returns CDR1 MDHEN and CDR2 SYDVKM. V gave up 2 bases and J gave up 1 base, with 8 bases separating them. The CDR3 sequence: CASSLIRTNTEAFF. The CDR3, as DNA: TGTGCCAGCAGTTTAATTAGGACGAACACTGAAGCTTTCTTT.

The chain carries TRBV6-5 and TRBJ1-6; D unclear. Trimming cost V 4 bases and J 0 bases, with 4 bases left between them. The CDR3 loop spans 14 amino acids. In germline, CDR1 is MNHEY, CDR2 SVGAGI. The CDR3 is CASSFDSYNSPLHF. CDR3 nucleotide sequence: TGTGCCAGCAGTTTTGACTCCTATAATTCACCCCTCCACTTT.

The chain has TRBV27 and TRBJ1-1; D may be TRBD1 (6 bases). The CDR3 consists of 13 residues. Germline V gene data show CDR1 as MNHEY and CDR2 as SMNVEV (reference sequence). Trimming took 2 bases from V and 6 from J, leaving 10 bases between them. CDR3 coding DNA: TGTGCCAGCAGTTTAGGCAGGGGCGCTGAAGCTTTCTTT. Translating it yields CASSLGRGAEAFF.

The rearrangement uses TRBV28 and TRBJ1-6; the D gene is possibly TRBD1 (6 bases). This CDR3 region has 16 residues. Germline lookup yields CDR1 MDHEN and CDR2 SYDVKM. Trimming shortened V by 6 bases and J by 6 bases, and 18 bases separated the two germline ends. As DNA, the CDR3 is TGTGCCAGCAGATTTGGGGGGCAATCCCCTAATTCACCCCTCCACTTT. Protein sequence: CASRFGGQSPNSPLHF.

This chain joins TRBV28 and TRBJ2-7; possibly TRBD1 for D (6 bases). Germline V gives CDR1 MDHEN, CDR2 SYDVKM. Between the trimmed V and J ends, which lost 2 bases and 2 bases, there was a span of 16 bases. There are 16 residues in the CDR3. In nucleotides, the CDR3 is TGTGCCAGCAGTTTAAGGGGGACGGGACCCCCCTACGAGCAGTACTTC. Amino acids: CASSLRGTGPPYEQYF.

The chain recombines TRBV6-1 with TRBJ2-6; perhaps TRBD1 as D (5 bases). Germline CDR1 and CDR2: MNHNS and SASEGT. V dropped 3 bases and J dropped 10 bases, with 7 bases sitting between them. The CDR3 spans 12 residues. CDR3 sequence reads: CASSDRVNVLTF. In nucleotides, the CDR3 is TGTGCCAGCAGTGACAGGGTGAACGTCCTGACTTTC.

The rearrangement joins TRBV9 to TRBJ2-2; no clear D gene. Trimming removed 5 bases from V and 5 bases from J, with 7 bases in between. CDR3 length: 12 amino acids. Germline V gives CDR1 SGDLS, CDR2 YYNGEE. CDR3 sequence reads: CASSGRTGELFF. The CDR3 nucleotides are TGTGCCAGCAGTGGGCGGACCGGGGAGCTGTTTTTT.

The V and J genes are TRBV7-9 and TRBJ1-1; 11 bases line up with TRBD1. With 4 bases clipped from V and 5 bases from J, the junction kept 6 bases outside the gene matches. The CDR3 sequence is 15 residues long. The germline V gene encodes CDR1 SEHNR and CDR2 FQNEAQ (reference sequence). The CDR3 is CASSSWDRGLTEAFF. The CDR3 region has the DNA TGTGCCAGCAGCTCATGGGACAGGGGGTTAACTGAAGCTTTCTTT.

The chain employs TRBV14 and TRBJ1-1; D is perhaps TRBD1 (5 bases). V lost 4 bases and J 0 bases, leaving 12 bases between the germline ends. Germline CDR1 reads SGHDN; CDR2 reads FVKESK. The CDR3 has 15 amino acids. The CDR3 region has the DNA TGTGCCAGCAGCCGAAGCGGGACGTTGAACACTGAAGCTTTCTTT. Its translation is CASSRSGTLNTEAFF.

The chain employs TRBV5-4 and TRBJ2-7; 8 bases fit TRBD1. The germline V gene has CDR1 SGHNT and CDR2 YYREEE (reference sequence). This CDR3 region has 13 residues. With V trimmed by 4 bases and J by 5 bases, 5 bases remained unmatched. Here the CDR3 DNA reads TGTGCCAGCAGCCCGACAGGGGTCAACGAGCAGTACTTC. Amino acids: CASSPTGVNEQYF.

The chain employs TRBV12-3 or TRBV12-4 and TRBJ2-5, with a weak D call TRBD2 (6 bases). This CDR3 comprises 13 residues. V gave up 4 bases and J gave up 5 bases, with 11 bases separating them. The CDR3 is CASSSRGTETQYF. The CDR3 bases are TGTGCCAGCAGTTCCCGGGGGACGGAGACCCAGTACTTC.

The chain recombines TRBV19 with TRBJ1-5, with D possibly TRBD1 on 6 matching bases. Per germline, CDR1 LNHDA and CDR2 SQIVND (reference sequence). The CDR3 runs to 17 residues. The V end lost 1 base, the J end lost 5 bases, and 18 bases lay between the germline ends. CDR3 DNA sequence: TGTGCCAGTAGTATAGCTATAGGGCAGGGGATGGATCAGCCCCAGCATTTT. It is translated as CASSIAIGQGMDQPQHF.

The V call is TRBV6-5, the J call TRBJ2-7; possibly TRBD1 or TRBD2 for D (5 bases each). The germline V and J ends were trimmed by 7 bases and 5 bases, with 18 bases remaining between them. Per the germline V gene, CDR1 is MNHEY and CDR2 is SVGAGI. This CDR3 is 14 amino acids long. CDR3 residues: CASTLEEGDDEQYF. The CDR3 nucleotides read TGTGCCAGCACTCTAGAAGAAGGGGACGACGAGCAGTACTTC.

V is TRBV6-5 and J is TRBJ2-1; TRBD1 matches 7 bases. The CDR3 has 13 amino acids. The ends lost 8 bases at V and 7 bases at J; junction bases unmatched: 8. Germline CDR1 reads MNHEY; CDR2 reads SVGAGI. The CDR3 spells CASLTRGWNEQFF. As DNA, the CDR3 is TGTGCCAGCCTTACCAGGGGGTGGAATGAGCAGTTCTTC.

The gene calls are TRBV9 and TRBJ2-7; tentatively, D is TRBD1 (5 bases). V was trimmed by 0 bases and J by 0 bases, leaving 7 bases between them. The germline V gene has CDR1 SGDLS and CDR2 YYNGEE. There are 14 residues in the CDR3. DNA for the CDR3: TGTGCCAGCAGCGTAGGCGGACACTCCTACGAGCAGTACTTC. Its protein product is CASSVGGHSYEQYF.

This chain connects TRBV14 to TRBJ1-6, with D uncertain. This CDR3 has 13 residues. Per the germline V gene, CDR1 is SGHDN and CDR2 is FVKESK. Trimming took 1 base from V and 10 from J, leaving 8 bases between them. This CDR3 is CASSQVVRSPLHF. In DNA form, the CDR3 reads TGTGCCAGCAGCCAAGTGGTTCGGTCACCCCTCCACTTT.